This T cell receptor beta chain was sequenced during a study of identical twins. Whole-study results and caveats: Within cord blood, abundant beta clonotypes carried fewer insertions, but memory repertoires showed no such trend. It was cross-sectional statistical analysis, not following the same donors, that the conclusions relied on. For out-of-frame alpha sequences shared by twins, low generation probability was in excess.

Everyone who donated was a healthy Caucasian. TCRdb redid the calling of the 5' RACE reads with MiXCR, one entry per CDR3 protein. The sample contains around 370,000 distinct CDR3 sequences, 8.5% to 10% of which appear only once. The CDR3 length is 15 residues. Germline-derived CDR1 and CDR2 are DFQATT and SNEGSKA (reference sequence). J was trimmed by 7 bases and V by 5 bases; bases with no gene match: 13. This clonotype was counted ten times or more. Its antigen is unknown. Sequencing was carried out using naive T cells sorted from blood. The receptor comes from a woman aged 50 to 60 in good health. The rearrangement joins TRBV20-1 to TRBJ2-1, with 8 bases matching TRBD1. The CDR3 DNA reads TGCAGTGCTTTCGACCCGGACAGGGCGTTGAATGAGCAGTTCTTC. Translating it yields CSAFDPDRALNEQFF.